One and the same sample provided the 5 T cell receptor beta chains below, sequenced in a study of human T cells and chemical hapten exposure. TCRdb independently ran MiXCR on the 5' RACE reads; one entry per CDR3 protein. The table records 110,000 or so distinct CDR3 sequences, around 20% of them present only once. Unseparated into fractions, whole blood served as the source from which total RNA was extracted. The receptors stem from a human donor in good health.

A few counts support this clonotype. The CDR3 nucleotides are TGCGCCAGCAGCTTGGTAGTAGCGGGAGAGACCCAGTACTTC. Translating gives CASSLVVAGETQYF. The rearrangement links TRBV5-1 to TRBJ2-5; TRBD2 aligns across 7 bases. CDR1 and CDR2 from the germline V gene are SGHRS and YFSETQ. The length of the CDR3 is 14 residues. V gave up 0 bases and J gave up 4 bases; unmatched junction bases: 3.

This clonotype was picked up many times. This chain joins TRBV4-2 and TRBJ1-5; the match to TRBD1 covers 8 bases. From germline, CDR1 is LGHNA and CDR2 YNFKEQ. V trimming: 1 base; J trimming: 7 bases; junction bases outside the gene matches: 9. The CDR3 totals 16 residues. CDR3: CASSQGQGARGQPQHF. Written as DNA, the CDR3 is TGTGCCAGCAGCCAAGGTCAGGGGGCGAGGGGACAGCCCCAGCATTTT.

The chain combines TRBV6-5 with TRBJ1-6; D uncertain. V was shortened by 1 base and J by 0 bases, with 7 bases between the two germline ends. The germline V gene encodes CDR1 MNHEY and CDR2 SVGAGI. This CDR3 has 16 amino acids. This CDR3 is CASSYYSSSYNSPLHF. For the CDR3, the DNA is TGTGCCAGCAGTTACTACAGTAGCTCCTATAATTCACCCCTCCACTTT.

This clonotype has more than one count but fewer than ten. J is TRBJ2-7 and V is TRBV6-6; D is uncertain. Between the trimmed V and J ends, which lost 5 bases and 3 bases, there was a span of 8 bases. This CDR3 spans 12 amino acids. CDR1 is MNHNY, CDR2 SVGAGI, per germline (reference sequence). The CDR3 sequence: CASSPRIYEQYF. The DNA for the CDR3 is TGTGCCAGCAGTCCTCGAATCTACGAGCAGTACTTC.

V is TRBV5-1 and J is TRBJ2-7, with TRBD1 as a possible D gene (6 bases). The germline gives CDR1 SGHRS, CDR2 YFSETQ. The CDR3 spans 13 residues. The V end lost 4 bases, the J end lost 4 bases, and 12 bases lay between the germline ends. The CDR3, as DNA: TGCGCCAGCAGCCCCGGACAGCCTTACGAGCAGTACTTC. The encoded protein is CASSPGQPYEQYF.